The present entry profiles one T cell receptor (beta chain) with its context. The antigen is undetermined. The data originate from a study of T cells expressing NK-cell markers. Whole-study findings and limits: There were several donors in whom these clonotypes also led the CD3+CD56-NKG2C+ fraction.

After re-calling the 5' RACE reads, TCRdb lists one entry per CDR3 protein, DNA absent. Seen in this sample are 150,000 to 160,000 distinct CDR3 sequences; the ten most common clones hold around 37%. Germline CDR1 reads MGHRA; CDR2 reads YSYEKL. The CDR3 loop spans 13 amino acids. This clonotype originated in a woman aged 45 to 65 in good health. The chain recombines TRBV4-1 with TRBJ1-4. Sequenced input: blood T cells: a sorted CD56 or NKG2C T cell subset, CD4+ or CD8+ T cells, or bulk PBMC T cells (not recorded which). The CDR3 sequence is CASSQTVREKLFF.